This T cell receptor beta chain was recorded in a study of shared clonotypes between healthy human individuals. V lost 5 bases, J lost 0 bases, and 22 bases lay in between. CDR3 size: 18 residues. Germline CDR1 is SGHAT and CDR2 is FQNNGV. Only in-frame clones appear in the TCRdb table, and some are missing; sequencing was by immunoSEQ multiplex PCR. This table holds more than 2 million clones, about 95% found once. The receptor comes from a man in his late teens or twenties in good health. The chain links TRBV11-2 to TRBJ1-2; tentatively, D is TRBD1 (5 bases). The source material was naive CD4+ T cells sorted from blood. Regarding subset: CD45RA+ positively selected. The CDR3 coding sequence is TGTGCCAGCAGCACCTACCGTCGGGACCACACTTCTAACTATGGCTACACCTTC. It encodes CASSTYRRDHTSNYGYTF.